A single TCR beta chain is shown here with its context. Its antigen is still unknown. Looked up from germline, CDR1 is LNHDA and CDR2 is SQIVND (reference sequence). The CDR3 is 13 residues long. Trimming left V 4 bases short and J 9 bases short, with 13 bases between. The protocol was immunoSEQ multiplex PCR, while the TCRdb copy is restricted to in-frame clones and leaves out a portion. The sample records about 3,100 clones, 25% being singletons. This specimen comes from a study of T cells in localized non-small cell lung cancer. Study conclusions and caveats: Median detection of top 100 tumor clones in adjacent lung was 57 clones. Clonality peaked in uninvolved adjacent lung rather than tumor. Higher blood T cell density went with longer overall survival.

The sequence derives from a male donor at least 60 years old with stage II lung adenocarcinoma. The sample was normal lung tissue next to the tumor, taken before any cancer treatment. V is TRBV19 and J is TRBJ1-5; unclear D gene. The CDR3 spells CASSTGYGRPQHF. CDR3 in DNA: TGTGCCAGTAGTACAGGTTACGGGAGGCCCCAGCATTTT. Filled out from reference TRBV19 and TRBJ1-5, the complete variable domain reads DGGITQSPKYLFRKEGQNVTLSCEQNLNHDAMYWYRQDPGQGLRLIYYSQIVNDFQKGDIAEGYSVSREKKESFPLTVTSAQKNPTAFYLCASSTGYGRPQHFGDGTRLSIL.